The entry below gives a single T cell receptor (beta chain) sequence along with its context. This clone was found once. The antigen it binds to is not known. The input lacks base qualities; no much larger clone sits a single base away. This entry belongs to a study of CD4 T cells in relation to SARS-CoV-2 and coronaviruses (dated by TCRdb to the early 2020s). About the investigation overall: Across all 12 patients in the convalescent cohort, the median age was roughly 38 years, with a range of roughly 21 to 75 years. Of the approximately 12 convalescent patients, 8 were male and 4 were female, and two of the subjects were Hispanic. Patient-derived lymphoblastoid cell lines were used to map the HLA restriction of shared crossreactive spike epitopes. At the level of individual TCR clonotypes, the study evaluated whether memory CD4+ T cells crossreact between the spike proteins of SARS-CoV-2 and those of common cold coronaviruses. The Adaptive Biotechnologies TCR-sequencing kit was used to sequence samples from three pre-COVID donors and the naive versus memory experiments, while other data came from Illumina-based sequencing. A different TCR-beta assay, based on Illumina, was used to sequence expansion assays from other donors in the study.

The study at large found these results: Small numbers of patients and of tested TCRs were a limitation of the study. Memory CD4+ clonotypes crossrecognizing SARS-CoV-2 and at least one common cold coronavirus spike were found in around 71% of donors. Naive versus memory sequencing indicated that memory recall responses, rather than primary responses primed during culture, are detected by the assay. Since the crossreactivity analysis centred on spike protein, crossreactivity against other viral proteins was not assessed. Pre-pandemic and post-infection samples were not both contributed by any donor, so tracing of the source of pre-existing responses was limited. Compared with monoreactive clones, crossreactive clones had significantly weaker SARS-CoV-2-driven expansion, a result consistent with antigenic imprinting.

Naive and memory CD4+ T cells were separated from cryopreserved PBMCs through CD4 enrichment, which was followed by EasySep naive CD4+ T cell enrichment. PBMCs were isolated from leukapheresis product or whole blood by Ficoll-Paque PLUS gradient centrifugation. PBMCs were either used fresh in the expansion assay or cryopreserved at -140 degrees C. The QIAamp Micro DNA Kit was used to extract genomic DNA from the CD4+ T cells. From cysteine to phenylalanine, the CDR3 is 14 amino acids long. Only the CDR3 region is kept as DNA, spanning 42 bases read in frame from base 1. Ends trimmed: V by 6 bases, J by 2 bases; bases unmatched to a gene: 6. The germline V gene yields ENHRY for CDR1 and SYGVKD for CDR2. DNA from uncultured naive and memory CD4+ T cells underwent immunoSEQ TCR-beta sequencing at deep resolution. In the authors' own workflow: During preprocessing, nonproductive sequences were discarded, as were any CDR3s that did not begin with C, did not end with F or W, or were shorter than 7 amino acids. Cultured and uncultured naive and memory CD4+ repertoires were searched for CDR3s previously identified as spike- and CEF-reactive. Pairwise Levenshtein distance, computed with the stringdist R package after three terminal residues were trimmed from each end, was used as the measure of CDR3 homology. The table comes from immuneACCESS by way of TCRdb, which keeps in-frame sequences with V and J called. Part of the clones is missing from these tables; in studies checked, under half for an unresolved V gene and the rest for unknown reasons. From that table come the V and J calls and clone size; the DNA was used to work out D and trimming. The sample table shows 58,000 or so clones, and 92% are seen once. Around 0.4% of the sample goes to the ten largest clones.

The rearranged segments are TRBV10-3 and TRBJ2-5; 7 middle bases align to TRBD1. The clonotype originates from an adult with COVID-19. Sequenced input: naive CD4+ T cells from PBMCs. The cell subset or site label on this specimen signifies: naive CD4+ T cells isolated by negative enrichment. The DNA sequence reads TGTGCCATCAGGGGTGGGACAGCTCAAGAGACCCAGTACTTC. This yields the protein CAIRGGTAQETQYF.